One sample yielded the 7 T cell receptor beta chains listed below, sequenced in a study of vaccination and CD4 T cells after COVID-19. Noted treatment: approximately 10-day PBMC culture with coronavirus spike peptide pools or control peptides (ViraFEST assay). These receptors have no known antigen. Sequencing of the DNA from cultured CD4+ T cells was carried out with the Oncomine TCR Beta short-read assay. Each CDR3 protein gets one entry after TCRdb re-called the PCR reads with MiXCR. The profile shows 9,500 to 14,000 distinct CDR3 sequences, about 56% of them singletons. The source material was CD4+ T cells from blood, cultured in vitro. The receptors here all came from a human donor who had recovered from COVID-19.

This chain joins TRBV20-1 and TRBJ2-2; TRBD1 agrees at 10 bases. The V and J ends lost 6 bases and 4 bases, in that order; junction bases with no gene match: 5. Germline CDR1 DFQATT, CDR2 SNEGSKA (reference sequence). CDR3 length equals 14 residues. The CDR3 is CSADRGRGTGELFF. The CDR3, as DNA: TGCAGTGCGGACAGGGGGAGAGGCACCGGGGAGCTGTTTTTT.

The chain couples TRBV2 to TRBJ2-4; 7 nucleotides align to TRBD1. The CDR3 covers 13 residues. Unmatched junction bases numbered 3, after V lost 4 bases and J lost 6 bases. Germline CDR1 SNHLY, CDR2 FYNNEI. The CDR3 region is CASSARDRNIQYF. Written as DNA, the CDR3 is TGTGCCAGCAGTGCGAGGGACAGAAACATTCAGTACTTC.

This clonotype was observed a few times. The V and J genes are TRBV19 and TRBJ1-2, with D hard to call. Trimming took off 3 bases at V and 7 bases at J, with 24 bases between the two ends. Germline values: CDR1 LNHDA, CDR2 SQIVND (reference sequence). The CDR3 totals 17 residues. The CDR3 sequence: CASSIGGNSGGYGGYTF. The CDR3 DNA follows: TGTGCCAGTAGTATTGGTGGGAACAGCGGCGGATATGGTGGCTACACCTTC.

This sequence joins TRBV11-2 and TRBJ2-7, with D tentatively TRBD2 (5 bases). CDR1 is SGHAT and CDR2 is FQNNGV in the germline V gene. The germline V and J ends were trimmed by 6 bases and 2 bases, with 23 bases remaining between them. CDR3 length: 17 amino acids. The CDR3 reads CASSLPPEADYPYEQYF. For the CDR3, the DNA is TGTGCCAGCAGTCTCCCCCCCGAGGCAGACTATCCCTACGAGCAGTACTTC.

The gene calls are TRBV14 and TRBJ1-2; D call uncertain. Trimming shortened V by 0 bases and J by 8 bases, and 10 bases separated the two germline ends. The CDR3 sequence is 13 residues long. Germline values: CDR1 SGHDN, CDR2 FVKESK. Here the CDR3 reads CASSQDSTLGYTF. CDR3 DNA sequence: TGTGCCAGCAGCCAAGACTCCACTCTAGGCTACACCTTC.

As DNA, the CDR3 is TGTGCCAGCAGCCAAGAAGGAAGCGGGAGGGCCACAGATACGCAGTATTTT. This codes for CASSQEGSGRATDTQYF. The V and J genes are TRBV4-2 and TRBJ2-3, with TRBD2 matching 10 bases. Germline assignment: CDR1 LGHNA and CDR2 YNFKEQ. With V trimmed by 0 bases and J by 2 bases, 5 bases remained unmatched. The CDR3 is 17 residues long.

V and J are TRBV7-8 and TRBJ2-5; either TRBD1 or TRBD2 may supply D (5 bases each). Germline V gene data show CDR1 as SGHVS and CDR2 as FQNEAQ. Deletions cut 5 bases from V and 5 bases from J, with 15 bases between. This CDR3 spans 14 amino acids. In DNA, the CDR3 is TGTGCCAGCAGCCCCGGGACCAGCGCCGAGACCCAGTACTTC. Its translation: CASSPGTSAETQYF.